This TCR beta chain was recorded in a study of metastatic and nonmetastatic thyroid tumors. The overall study: Thyroid patients, malignant and benign, had repertoires compared across blood and tumor or nodule tissue.

Through MiXCR, TCRdb re-clonotyped the PCR reads. The data show almost 8,500 clones, 44% seen once. Ahead of thyroid surgery, no patient had received treatment of any kind. The sequence came from a male donor with papillary thyroid cancer or a benign thyroid nodule (not recorded which). Some clones in this sample may be carry-over from other donors' samples. The specimen sequenced was tumor tissue.

CDR3 in amino acids: CASSYSGMALGEQYF. The CDR3 DNA sequence: TGTGCCAGCAGCTATAGCGGGATGGCCCTCGGGGAGCAGTACTTC. The chain is built from TRBV28 and TRBJ2-7, with 8 bases fitting TRBD2. Germline-derived CDR1 and CDR2 are MDHEN and SYDVKM. V was pared by 6 bases and J by 7 bases, with 14 bases of the junction left unmatched. This CDR3 contains 15 residues.